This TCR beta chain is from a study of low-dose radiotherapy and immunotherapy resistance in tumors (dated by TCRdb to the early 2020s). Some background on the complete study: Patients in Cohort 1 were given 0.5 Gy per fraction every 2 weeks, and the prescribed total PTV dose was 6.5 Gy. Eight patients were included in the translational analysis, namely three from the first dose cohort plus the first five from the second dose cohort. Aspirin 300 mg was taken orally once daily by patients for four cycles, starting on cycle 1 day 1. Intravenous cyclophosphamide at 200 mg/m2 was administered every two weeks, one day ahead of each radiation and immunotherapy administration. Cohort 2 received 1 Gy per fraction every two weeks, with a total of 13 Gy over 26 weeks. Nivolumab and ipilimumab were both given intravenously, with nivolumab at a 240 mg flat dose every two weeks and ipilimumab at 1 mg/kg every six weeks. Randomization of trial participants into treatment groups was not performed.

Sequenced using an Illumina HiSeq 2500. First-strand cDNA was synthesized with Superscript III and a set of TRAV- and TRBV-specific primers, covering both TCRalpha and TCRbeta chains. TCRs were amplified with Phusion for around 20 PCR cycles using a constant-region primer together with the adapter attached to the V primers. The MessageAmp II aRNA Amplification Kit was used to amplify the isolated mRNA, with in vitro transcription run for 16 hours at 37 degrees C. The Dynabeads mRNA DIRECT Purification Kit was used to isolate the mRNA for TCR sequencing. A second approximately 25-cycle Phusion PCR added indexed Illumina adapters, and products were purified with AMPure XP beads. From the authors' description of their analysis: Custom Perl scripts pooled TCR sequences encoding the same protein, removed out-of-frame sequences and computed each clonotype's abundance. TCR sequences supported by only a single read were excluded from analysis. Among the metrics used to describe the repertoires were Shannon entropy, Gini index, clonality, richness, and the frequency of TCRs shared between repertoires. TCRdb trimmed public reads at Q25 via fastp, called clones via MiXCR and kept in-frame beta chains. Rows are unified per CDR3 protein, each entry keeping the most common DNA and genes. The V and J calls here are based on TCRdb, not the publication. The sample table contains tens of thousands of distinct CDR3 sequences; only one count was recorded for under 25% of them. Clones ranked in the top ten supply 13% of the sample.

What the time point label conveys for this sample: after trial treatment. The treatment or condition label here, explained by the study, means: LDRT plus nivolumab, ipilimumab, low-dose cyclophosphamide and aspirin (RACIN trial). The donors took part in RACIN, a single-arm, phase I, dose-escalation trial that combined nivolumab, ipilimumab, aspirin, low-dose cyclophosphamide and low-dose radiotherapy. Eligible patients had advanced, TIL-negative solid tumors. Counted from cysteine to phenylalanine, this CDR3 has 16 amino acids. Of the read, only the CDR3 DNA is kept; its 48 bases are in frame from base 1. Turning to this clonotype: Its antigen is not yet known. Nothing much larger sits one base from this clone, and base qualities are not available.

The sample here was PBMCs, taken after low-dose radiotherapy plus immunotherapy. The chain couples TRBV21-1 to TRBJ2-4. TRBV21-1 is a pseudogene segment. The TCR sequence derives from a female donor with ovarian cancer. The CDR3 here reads CASSARMGYPKNIQYF. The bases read TGTGCCAGCAGCGCTCGTATGGGGTATCCAAAAAACATTCAGTACTTC.